The 21 T cell receptor beta chains in this list originate from one sample, sequenced in a study of blood T cell repertoires in COVID-19. TCRdb keeps only in-frame clones here, not all; method: immunoSEQ multiplex PCR. This table holds approximately 200,000 clones, 65% to 85% found once. Sequencing was carried out using peripheral blood. The source is a woman older than 75 with acute or convalescent COVID-19.

This clone has only a few counts. The rearrangement links TRBV5-1 to TRBJ2-7; D might be TRBD2 (7 bases). The V end lost 1 base, the J end lost 2 bases, and 22 bases lay between the germline ends. This CDR3 spans 18 amino acids. The germline gives CDR1 SGHRS, CDR2 YFSETQ. DNA for the CDR3: TGCGCCAGCAGCTTGCCCACCTTTGGCGGGGGCCCGACCTACGAGCAGTACTTC. Its protein product is CASSLPTFGGGPTYEQYF.

This clone was seen a single time. The chain combines TRBV4-1 with TRBJ2-1; tentative D call: TRBD2 (5 bases). This CDR3 is built from 14 residues. Trimming removed 4 bases at V and 3 bases at J, with 10 bases between. CDR1 and CDR2 (germline): MGHRA, YSYEKL. The DNA for the CDR3 is TGCGCCAGCAGCCGAGCGGCCTACTACAATGAGCAGTTCTTC. Translating gives CASSRAAYYNEQFF.

This chain connects TRBV4-1 to TRBJ1-1; D perhaps matches TRBD1 (5 bases). V lost 3 bases and J 0 bases, leaving 8 bases between the germline ends. Germline V gene lookup returns CDR1 MGHRA and CDR2 YSYEKL. This CDR3 is built from 14 residues. DNA of the CDR3: TGCGCCAGCAGCCATCCAGGGATGAACACTGAAGCTTTCTTT. This gives the protein CASSHPGMNTEAFF.

The CDR3 reads CASSSGPRGFAFF. The CDR3 DNA follows: TGTGCCAGTAGCTCTGGACCGAGGGGGTTCGCTTTCTTT. The V gene is TRBV19, the J gene TRBJ1-1; tentative D call: TRBD1 (6 bases). The CDR3 loop spans 13 amino acids. Germline-derived CDR1 and CDR2 are LNHDA and SQIVND (reference sequence). With 6 bases removed from V and 11 bases from J, the gap between germline ends came to 19 bases.

V is TRBV5-1 and J is TRBJ1-2, with a weak D call TRBD1 (5 bases). This CDR3 region has 14 residues. Trimming left V 0 bases short and J 3 bases short, with 9 bases between. Germline V lookup: CDR1 SGHRS, CDR2 YFSETQ. CDR3 in DNA: TGCGCCAGCAGCTTGGACAGGCCTTACTATGGCTACACCTTC. This sequence encodes CASSLDRPYYGYTF.

V and J are TRBV7-8 and TRBJ2-5; D may be TRBD1 (6 bases). CDR3 length: 14 amino acids. Trimming pared 4 bases from V and 4 bases from J, leaving 13 bases between. The germline V gene encodes CDR1 SGHVS and CDR2 FQNEAQ. CDR3 nucleotide sequence: TGTGCCAGCAGCTCGGCAGGGGAACTAGAGACCCAGTACTTC. It translates to CASSSAGELETQYF.

This sequence joins TRBV3-1 (or the pseudogene TRBV3-2) and TRBJ1-2, with a possible D match to TRBD1 (6 bases). The length of the CDR3 is 15 residues. Germline V lookup: CDR1 LGHDT, CDR2 YNNKEL (reference sequence). Trimming took off 0 bases at V and 3 bases at J, with 11 bases between the two ends. The CDR3 loop reads CASSQESRGDYGYTF. The DNA for the CDR3 is TGTGCCAGCAGCCAAGAAAGCAGGGGCGACTATGGCTACACCTTC.

The chain recombines TRBV18 with TRBJ2-7; possible D gene TRBD2, 6 bases. The CDR3 consists of 13 residues. Trimming removed 4 bases at V and 3 bases at J, with 10 bases between. The germline gives CDR1 KGHSH, CDR2 LQKENI. As DNA, the CDR3 is TGTGCCAGCTCACTGACTAGTAACTACGAGCAGTACTTC. Its translation: CASSLTSNYEQYF.

V is TRBV5-8 and J is TRBJ2-7; D possibly corresponds to TRBD2 (6 bases). Per germline, CDR1 SGHTS and CDR2 YDEGEE. This CDR3 spans 14 amino acids. Trimming stripped 4 bases from V and 4 bases from J, with 15 bases between. The CDR3 DNA reads as TGTGCCAGCAGCAGAGGAGGGAGGCTATACGAGCAGTACTTC. Encoded protein: CASSRGGRLYEQYF.

This clone showed up many times. The CDR3 spells CASSSYRGVWNTEAFF. The CDR3 region has the DNA TGTGCCAGCAGCTCTTACAGGGGGGTGTGGAACACTGAAGCTTTCTTT. This chain uses TRBV5-6 with TRBJ1-1; 8 bases are shared with TRBD1. CDR3 length: 16 amino acids. CDR1 and CDR2 (germline): SGHDT, YYEEEE. Trimming took 3 bases from V and 1 from J; bases not matched to a gene: 8. Based on the CDR3 plus reference TRBV5-6 and TRBJ1-1, the full variable domain is DAGVTQSPTHLIKTRGQQVTLRCSPKSGHDTVSWYQQALGQGPQFIFQYYEEEERQRGNFPDRFSGHQFPNYSSELNVNALLLGDSALYLCASSSYRGVWNTEAFFGQGTRLTVV.

This clone was recorded a few times. V usage is TRBV7-8 and J usage is TRBJ1-5; no definite D call. This CDR3 spans 13 amino acids. Trimming took 1 base from V and 9 from J, leaving 10 bases between them. From germline, CDR1 is SGHVS and CDR2 FQNEAQ. The CDR3 DNA follows: TGTGCCAGCAGCTTAGAGGCGGCGCGGCCCCAGCATTTT. This sequence encodes CASSLEAARPQHF.

The sample holds one count of this clone. This chain links TRBV18 with TRBJ2-7; TRBD1 is a possible D gene (5 bases). Germline lookup yields CDR1 KGHSH and CDR2 LQKENI. The CDR3 sequence is 15 residues long. V was shortened by 6 bases and J by 5 bases, with 20 bases between the two germline ends. The CDR3 loop is CASSDTRLKGHEQYF. The CDR3 region has the DNA TGTGCCAGCTCGGACACGAGACTCAAAGGGCACGAGCAGTACTTC.

Only a few counts were recorded for this clone. The V gene is TRBV27, the J gene TRBJ1-1; 11 bases are a match to TRBD1. With 5 bases clipped from V and 3 bases from J, the junction kept 8 bases outside the gene matches. The CDR3 totals 16 residues. Per the germline V gene, CDR1 is MNHEY and CDR2 is SMNVEV (reference sequence). The CDR3 DNA reads as TGTGCCAGCAGTCCGGGGACAGGGGGGGGAGACACTGAAGCTTTCTTT. This sequence encodes CASSPGTGGGDTEAFF.

The chain recombines TRBV19 with TRBJ1-6; D not resolved. CDR3 size: 14 residues. Per the germline V gene, CDR1 is LNHDA and CDR2 is SQIVND (reference sequence). The V gene lost 3 bases and the J gene lost 7 bases, with 10 bases spanning the gap. In nucleotides, the CDR3 is TGTGCCAGTAGTATCAAACTGCAAAATTCACCCCTCCACTTT. Amino acid sequence: CASSIKLQNSPLHF.

The chain joins TRBV6-4 to TRBJ2-1; no reliable D call. The CDR3 sequence is 17 residues long. Germline CDR1 is MRHNA and CDR2 is SNTAGT. V was trimmed by 5 bases and J by 0 bases, leaving 17 bases between them. CDR3 in DNA: TGTGCCAGCAGTCTATATTCCCTGCCAAGCTCCTACAATGAGCAGTTCTTC. This encodes CASSLYSLPSSYNEQFF.

V usage is TRBV7-9 and J usage is TRBJ2-1; unclear D gene. CDR3 length: 13 amino acids. V was shortened by 5 bases and J by 9 bases, with 14 bases between the two germline ends. The germline V gene has CDR1 SEHNR and CDR2 FQNEAQ (reference sequence). The CDR3 reads CASSPRPPGEQFF. The CDR3 DNA follows: TGTGCCAGCAGCCCCAGGCCGCCCGGTGAGCAGTTCTTC. The complete variable domain, with remaining parts taken from reference TRBV7-9 and TRBJ2-1, reads DTGVSQNPRHKITKRGQNVTFRCDPISEHNRLYWYRQTLGQGPEFLTYFQNEAQLEKSRLLSDRFSAERPKGSFSTLEIQRTEQGDSAMYLCASSPRPPGEQFFGPGTRLTVL.

This clone was counted only a few times. This sequence joins TRBV6-2 or TRBV6-3 and TRBJ1-4, with 12 bases identical to TRBD1. CDR3 size: 18 residues. J lost 5 bases, V lost 2 bases, and 9 bases had no gene match. Germline CDR1 reads MNHEY; CDR2 reads SVGEGT. Written as DNA, the CDR3 is TGTGCCAGCAGTTACGATATGGGACAGGGGGCTCGGAATGAAAAACTGTTTTTT. Protein product: CASSYDMGQGARNEKLFF.

V gene TRBV27 combines with J gene TRBJ2-1; 8 positions match TRBD1. The V gene's germline CDR1 is MNHEY and CDR2 SMNVEV (reference sequence). J gave up 5 bases and V 6 bases, and 18 bases lay outside the gene matches. The CDR3 sequence is 18 residues long. This CDR3 reads CASRLDRGARGFHNEQFF. For the CDR3, the DNA is TGTGCCAGCAGGCTTGACAGGGGAGCAAGGGGGTTCCACAATGAGCAGTTCTTC.

The chain has TRBV9 and TRBJ1-6; no clear D gene. Trimming shortened V by 0 bases and J by 10 bases, and 8 bases separated the two germline ends. This CDR3 spans 13 amino acids. Germline loops: CDR1 SGDLS, CDR2 YYNGEE. CDR3 in DNA: TGTGCCAGCAGCGTAGGCTGGGAGTCACCCCTCCACTTT. Encoded protein: CASSVGWESPLHF. Based on the CDR3 plus reference TRBV9 and TRBJ1-6, the full variable domain is DSGVTQTPKHLITATGQRVTLRCSPRSGDLSVYWYQQSLDQGLQFLIQYYNGEERAKGNILERFSAQQFPDLHSELNLSSLELGDSALYFCASSVGWESPLHFGNGTRLTVT.

The rearrangement links TRBV19 to TRBJ2-7; 11 bases map to TRBD2. There are 13 residues in the CDR3. The J segment lost 5 bases and the V segment lost 5 bases, leaving 2 bases of the junction unmatched. Looked up from germline, CDR1 is LNHDA and CDR2 is SQIVND (reference sequence). The CDR3 here is CASSYSGRDEQYF. DNA for the CDR3: TGTGCCAGTAGTTATAGCGGGAGGGACGAGCAGTACTTC. Full variable domain (outside the CDR3, taken from reference TRBV19 and TRBJ2-7): DGGITQSPKYLFRKEGQNVTLSCEQNLNHDAMYWYRQDPGQGLRLIYYSQIVNDFQKGDIAEGYSVSREKKESFPLTVTSAQKNPTAFYLCASSYSGRDEQYFGPGTRLTVT.

This chain joins TRBV20-1 and TRBJ2-7; 9 positions agree with TRBD1. The CDR3 spans 14 residues. V was clipped by 3 bases and J by 0 bases; unmatched bases: 3. CDR1 and CDR2 from the germline V gene are DFQATT and SNEGSKA (reference sequence). The CDR3 reads CSASRQGVSYEQYF. CDR3 bases: TGCAGTGCTAGTCGACAGGGGGTCTCCTACGAGCAGTACTTC.